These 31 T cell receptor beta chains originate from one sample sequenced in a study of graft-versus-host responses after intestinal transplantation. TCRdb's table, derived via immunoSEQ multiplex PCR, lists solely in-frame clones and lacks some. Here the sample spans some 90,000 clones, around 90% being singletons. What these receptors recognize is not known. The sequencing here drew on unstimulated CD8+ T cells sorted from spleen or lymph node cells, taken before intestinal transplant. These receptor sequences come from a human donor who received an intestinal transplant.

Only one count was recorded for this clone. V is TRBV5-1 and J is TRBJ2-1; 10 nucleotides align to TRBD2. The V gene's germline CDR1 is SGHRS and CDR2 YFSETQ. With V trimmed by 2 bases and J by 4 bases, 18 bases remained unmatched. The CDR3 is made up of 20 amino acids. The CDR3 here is CASSLRTGQPTSGPYNEQFF. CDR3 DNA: TGCGCCAGCAGCTTAAGGACAGGGCAGCCGACTAGCGGGCCGTACAATGAGCAGTTCTTC.

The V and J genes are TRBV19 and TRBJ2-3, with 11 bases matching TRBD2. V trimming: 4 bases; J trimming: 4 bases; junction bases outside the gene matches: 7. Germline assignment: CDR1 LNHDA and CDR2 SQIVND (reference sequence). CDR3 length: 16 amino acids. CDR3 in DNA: TGTGCCAGTAGTACCCTACTAGCGGGGGTTGCAGATACGCAGTATTTT. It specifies CASSTLLAGVADTQYF. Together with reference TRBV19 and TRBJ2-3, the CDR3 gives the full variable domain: DGGITQSPKYLFRKEGQNVTLSCEQNLNHDAMYWYRQDPGQGLRLIYYSQIVNDFQKGDIAEGYSVSREKKESFPLTVTSAQKNPTAFYLCASSTLLAGVADTQYFGPGTRLTVL.

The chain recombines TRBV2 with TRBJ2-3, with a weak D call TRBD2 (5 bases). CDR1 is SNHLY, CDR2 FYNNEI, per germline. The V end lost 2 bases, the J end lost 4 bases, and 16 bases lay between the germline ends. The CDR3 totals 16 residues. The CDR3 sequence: CASSELGVEFADTQYF. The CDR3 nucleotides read TGTGCCAGCAGTGAACTCGGGGTTGAGTTCGCAGATACGCAGTATTTT.

The CDR3 spells CASRKASSSYNEQFF. Here the CDR3 DNA reads TGTGCCAGCAGAAAAGCTAGTAGCTCCTACAATGAGCAGTTCTTC. The chain has TRBV2 and TRBJ2-1; the D is unclear. V was cut by 6 bases and J by 0 bases, with 12 bases left in between. Germline CDR1 reads SNHLY; CDR2 reads FYNNEI. CDR3 length: 15 residues.

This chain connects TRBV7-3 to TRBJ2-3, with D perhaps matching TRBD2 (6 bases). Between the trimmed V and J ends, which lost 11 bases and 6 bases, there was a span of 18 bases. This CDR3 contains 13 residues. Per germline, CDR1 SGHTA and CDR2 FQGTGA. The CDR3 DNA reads TGTGCCTCCGGCGCGGATCGGGGGGATACGCAGTATTTT. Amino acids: CASGADRGDTQYF.

CDR3 coding DNA: TGTGCCAGCAGTTACCGTTGGCAGTATAATTCACCCCTCCACTTT. Translated, it gives CASSYRWQYNSPLHF. The gene calls are TRBV6-5 and TRBJ1-6; no firm D call. From germline, CDR1 is MNHEY and CDR2 SVGAGI. This CDR3 is built from 15 residues. V lost 2 bases, J lost 4 bases, and 9 bases lay in between.

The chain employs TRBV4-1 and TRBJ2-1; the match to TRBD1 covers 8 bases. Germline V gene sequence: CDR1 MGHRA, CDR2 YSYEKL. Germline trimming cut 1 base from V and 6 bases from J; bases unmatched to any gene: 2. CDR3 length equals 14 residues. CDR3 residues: CASSQGTGRNEQFF. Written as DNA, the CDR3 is TGCGCCAGCAGCCAAGGGACAGGGCGCAATGAGCAGTTCTTC.

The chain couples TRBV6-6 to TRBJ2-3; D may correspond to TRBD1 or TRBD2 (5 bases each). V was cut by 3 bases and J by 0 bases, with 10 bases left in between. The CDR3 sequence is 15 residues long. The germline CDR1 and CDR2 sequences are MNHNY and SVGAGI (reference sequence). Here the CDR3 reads CASSYSRDSTDTQYF. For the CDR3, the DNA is TGTGCCAGCAGTTATTCGAGGGACAGCACAGATACGCAGTATTTT.

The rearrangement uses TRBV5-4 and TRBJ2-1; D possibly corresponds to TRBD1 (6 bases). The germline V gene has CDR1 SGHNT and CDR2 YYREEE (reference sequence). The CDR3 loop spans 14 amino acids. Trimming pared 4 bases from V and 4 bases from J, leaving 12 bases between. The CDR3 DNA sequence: TGTGCCAGCAGCCCAAACAGGGTTTACAATGAGCAGTTCTTC. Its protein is CASSPNRVYNEQFF.

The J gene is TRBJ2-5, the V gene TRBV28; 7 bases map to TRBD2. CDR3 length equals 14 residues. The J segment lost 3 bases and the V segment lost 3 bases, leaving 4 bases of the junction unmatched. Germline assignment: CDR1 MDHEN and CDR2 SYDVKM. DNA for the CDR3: TGTGCCAGCAGTTTCGGGGGGTGGGAAGAGACCCAGTACTTC. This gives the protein CASSFGGWEETQYF.

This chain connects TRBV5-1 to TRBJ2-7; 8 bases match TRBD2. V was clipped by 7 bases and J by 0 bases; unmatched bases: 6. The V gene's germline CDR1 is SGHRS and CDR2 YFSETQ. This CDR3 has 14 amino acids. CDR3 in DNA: TGCGCCAGCGGGGAGCTAGCGGGCTCCTACGAGCAGTACTTC. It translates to CASGELAGSYEQYF.

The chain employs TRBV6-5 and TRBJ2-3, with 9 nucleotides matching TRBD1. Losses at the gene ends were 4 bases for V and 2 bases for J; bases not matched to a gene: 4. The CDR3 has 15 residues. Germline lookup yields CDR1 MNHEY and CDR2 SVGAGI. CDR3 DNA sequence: TGTGCCAGCAGTTCCGGGACAGGGTCCACAGATACGCAGTATTTT. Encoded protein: CASSSGTGSTDTQYF.

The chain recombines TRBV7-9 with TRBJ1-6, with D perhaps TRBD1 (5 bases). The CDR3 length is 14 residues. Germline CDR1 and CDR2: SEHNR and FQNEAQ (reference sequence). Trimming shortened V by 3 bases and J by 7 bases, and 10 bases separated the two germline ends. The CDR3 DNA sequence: TGTGCCAGCAGCTTTGGGGACCGCAATTCACCCCTCCACTTT. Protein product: CASSFGDRNSPLHF.

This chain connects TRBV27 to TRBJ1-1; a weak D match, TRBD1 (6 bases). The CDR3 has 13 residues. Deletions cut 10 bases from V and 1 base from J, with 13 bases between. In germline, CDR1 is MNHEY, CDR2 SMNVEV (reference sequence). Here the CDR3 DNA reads TGTGCCATCCTTATGACAGGGAACACTGAAGCTTTCTTT. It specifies CAILMTGNTEAFF.

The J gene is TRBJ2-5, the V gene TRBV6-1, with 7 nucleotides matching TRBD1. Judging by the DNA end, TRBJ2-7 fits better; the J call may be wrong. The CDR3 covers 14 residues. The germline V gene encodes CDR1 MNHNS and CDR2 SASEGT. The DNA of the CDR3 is TGTGCCAGCAGTGAAGGGGACAGCTACTACGAGCAGTACTTC. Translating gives CASSEGDSYYEQYF.

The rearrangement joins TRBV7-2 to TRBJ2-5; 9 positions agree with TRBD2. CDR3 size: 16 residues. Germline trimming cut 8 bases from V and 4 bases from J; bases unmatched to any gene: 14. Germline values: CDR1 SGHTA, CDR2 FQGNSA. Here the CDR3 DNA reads TGTGCCAGCTCCAGGTCGGCTAGCGGGGTCTTAGAGACCCAGTACTTC. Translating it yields CASSRSASGVLETQYF. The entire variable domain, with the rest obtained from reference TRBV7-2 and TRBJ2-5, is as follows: GAGVSQSPSNKVTEKGKDVELRCDPISGHTALYWYRQSLGQGLEFLIYFQGNSAPDKSGLPSDRFSAERTGGSVSTLTIQRTQQEDSAVYLCASSRSASGVLETQYFGPGTRLLVL.

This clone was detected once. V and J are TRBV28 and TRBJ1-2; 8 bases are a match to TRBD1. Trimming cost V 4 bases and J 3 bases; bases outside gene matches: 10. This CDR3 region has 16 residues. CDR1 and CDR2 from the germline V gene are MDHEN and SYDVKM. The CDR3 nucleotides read TGTGCCAGCAGTTACTCGTTAGGACAGGGAGACTATGGCTACACCTTC. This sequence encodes CASSYSLGQGDYGYTF.

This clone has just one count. The CDR3 protein is CASSQPLAGTYEQYF. CDR3 DNA sequence: TGTGCCAGCAGCCAACCCCTAGCGGGTACCTACGAGCAGTACTTC. This chain uses TRBV28 with TRBJ2-5, with 8 positions matching TRBD2. TRBJ2-7 explains the end of the DNA better; the J call may be wrong. CDR1 is MDHEN and CDR2 is SYDVKM in the germline V gene. The CDR3 has 15 residues.

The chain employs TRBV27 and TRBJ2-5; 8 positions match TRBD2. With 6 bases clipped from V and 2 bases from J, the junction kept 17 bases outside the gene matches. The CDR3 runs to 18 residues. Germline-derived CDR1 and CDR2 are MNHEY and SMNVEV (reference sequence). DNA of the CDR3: TGTGCCAGCAGCACAGAATACCCGGGGGGGCGGGGGCAAGAGACCCAGTACTTC. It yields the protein CASSTEYPGGRGQETQYF.

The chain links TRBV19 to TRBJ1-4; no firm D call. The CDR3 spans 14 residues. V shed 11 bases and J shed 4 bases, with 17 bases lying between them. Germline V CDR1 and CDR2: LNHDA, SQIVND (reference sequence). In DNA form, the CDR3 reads TGTGCCGCATCCGACGGCTATCATAATGAAAAACTGTTTTTT. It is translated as CAASDGYHNEKLFF.

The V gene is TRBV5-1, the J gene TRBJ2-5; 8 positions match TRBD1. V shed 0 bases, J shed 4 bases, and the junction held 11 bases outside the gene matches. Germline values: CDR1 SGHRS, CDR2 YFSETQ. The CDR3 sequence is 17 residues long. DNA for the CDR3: TGCGCCAGCAGCTTGGGGCGTCCGGGACAGGCTTCAGAGACCCAGTACTTC. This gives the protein CASSLGRPGQASETQYF.

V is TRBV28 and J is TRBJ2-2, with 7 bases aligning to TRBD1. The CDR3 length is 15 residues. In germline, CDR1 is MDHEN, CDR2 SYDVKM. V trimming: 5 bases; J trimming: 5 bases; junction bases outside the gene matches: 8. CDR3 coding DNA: TGTGCCAGCAGTCCACAGGGGCCCAAAACCGGGGAGCTGTTTTTT. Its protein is CASSPQGPKTGELFF.

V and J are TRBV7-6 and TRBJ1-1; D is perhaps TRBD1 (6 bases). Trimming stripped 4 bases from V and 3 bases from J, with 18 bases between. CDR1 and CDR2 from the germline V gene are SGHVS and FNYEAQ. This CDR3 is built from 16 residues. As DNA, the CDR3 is TGTGCCAGCAGCTCCCCGCGGGGGCGCAAGGACACTGAAGCTTTCTTT. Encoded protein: CASSSPRGRKDTEAFF. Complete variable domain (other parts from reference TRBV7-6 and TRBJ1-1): GAGVSQSPRYKVTKRGQDVALRCDPISGHVSLYWYRQALGQGPEFLTYFNYEAQQDKSGLPNDRFSAERPEGSISTLTIQRTEQRDSAMYRCASSSPRGRKDTEAFFGQGTRLTVV.

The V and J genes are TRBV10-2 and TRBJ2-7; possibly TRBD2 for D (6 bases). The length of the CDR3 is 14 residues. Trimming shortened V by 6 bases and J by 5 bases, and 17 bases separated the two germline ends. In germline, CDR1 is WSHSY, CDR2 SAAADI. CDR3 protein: CASRTPGRIHEQYF. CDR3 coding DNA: TGCGCCAGCAGAACCCCAGGGAGGATACACGAGCAGTACTTC.

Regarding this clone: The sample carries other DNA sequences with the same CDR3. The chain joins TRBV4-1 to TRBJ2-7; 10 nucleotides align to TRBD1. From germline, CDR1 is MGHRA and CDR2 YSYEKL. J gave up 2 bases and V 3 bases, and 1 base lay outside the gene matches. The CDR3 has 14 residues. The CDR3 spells CASSQGQGTYEQYF. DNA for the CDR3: TGCGCCAGCAGCCAGGGACAGGGGACCTACGAGCAGTACTTC.

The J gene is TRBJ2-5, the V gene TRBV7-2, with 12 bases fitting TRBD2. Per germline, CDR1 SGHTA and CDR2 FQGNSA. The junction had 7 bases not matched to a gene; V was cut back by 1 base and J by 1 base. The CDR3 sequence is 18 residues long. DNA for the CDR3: TGTGCCAGCAGCTTAGAGCTAGCGGGGGGGGGCTTCCAAGAGACCCAGTACTTC. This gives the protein CASSLELAGGGFQETQYF.

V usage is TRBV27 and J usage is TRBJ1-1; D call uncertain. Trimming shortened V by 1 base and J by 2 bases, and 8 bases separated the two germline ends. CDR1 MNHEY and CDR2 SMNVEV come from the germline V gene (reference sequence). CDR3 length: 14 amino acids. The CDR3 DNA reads TGTGCCAGCAGTTTATGGGCCGCAAACACTGAAGCTTTCTTT. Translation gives CASSLWAANTEAFF.

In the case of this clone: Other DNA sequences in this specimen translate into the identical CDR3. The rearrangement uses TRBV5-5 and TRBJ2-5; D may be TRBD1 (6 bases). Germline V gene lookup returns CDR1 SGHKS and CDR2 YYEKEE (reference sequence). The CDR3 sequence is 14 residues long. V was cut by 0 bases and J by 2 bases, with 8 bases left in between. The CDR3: CASSLDQGQETQYF. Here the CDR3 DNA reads TGTGCCAGCAGCTTGGATCAGGGGCAAGAGACCCAGTACTTC.

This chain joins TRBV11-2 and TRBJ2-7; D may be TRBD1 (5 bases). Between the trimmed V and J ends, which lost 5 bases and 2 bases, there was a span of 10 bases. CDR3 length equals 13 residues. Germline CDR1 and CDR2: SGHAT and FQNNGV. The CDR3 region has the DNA TGTGCCAGCAGCACAGGACCGACCTACGAGCAGTACTTC. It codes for CASSTGPTYEQYF.

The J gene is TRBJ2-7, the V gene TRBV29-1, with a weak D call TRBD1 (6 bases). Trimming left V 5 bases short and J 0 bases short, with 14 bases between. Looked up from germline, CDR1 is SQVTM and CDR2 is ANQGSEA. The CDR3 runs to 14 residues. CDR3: CSVSGQSSSYEQYF. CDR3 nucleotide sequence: TGCAGCGTTAGCGGACAGTCCTCCTCCTACGAGCAGTACTTC.

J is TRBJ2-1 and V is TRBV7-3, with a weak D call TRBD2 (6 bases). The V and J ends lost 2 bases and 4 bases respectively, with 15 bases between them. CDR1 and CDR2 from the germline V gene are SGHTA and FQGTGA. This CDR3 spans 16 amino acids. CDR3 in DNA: TGTGCCAGCAGCTTAGACGGGACTTCTGTTTACAATGAGCAGTTCTTC. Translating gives CASSLDGTSVYNEQFF. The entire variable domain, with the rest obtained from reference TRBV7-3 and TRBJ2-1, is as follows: GAGVSQTPSNKVTEKGKYVELRCDPISGHTALYWYRQSLGQGPEFLIYFQGTGAADDSGLPNDRFFAVRPEGSVSTLKIQRTERGDSAVYLCASSLDGTSVYNEQFFGPGTRLTVL.